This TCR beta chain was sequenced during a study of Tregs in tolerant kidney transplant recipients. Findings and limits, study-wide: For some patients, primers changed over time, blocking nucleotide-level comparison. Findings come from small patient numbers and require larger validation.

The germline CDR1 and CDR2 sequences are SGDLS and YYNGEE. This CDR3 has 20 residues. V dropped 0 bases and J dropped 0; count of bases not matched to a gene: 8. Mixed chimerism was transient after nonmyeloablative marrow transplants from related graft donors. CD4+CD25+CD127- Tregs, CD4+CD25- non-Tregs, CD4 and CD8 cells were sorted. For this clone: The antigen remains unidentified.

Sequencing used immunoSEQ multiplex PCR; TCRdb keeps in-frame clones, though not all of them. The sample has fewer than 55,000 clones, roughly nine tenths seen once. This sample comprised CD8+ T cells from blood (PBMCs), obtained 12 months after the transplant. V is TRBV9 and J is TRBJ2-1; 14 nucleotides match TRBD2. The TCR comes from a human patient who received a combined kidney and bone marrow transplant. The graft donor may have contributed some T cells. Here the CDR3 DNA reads TGTGCCAGCAGCGTAGAAAGCCCAGGGACTAGCGGGAGCTCCTACAATGAGCAGTTCTTC. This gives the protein CASSVESPGTSGSSYNEQFF.